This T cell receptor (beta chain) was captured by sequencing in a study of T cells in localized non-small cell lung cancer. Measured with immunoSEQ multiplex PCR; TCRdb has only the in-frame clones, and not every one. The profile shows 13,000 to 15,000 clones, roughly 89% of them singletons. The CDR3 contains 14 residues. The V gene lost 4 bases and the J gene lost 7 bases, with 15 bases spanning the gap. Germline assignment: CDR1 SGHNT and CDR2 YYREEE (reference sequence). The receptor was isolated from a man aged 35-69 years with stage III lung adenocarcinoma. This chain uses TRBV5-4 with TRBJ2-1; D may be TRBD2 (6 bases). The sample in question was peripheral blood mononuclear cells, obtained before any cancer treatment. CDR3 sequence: CASSKVGGRNEQFF. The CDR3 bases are TGTGCCAGCAGCAAGGTGGGAGGTAGGAATGAGCAGTTCTTC.